This entry concerns a single T cell receptor beta chain. The antigen is unknown. In the authors' methods: Concordance between patient CD8+ clones exceeding 1% and published virus-specific TCRB sequences was infrequent. Sequenced by immunoSEQ multiplex PCR; TCRdb stores in-frame clones only, minus some. Clonal size and the V and J genes are those of that table, whereas D and trimming came from the DNA. The data show around 20,000 clones, 65% to 70% seen once. Once isolated by positive magnetic bead selection, the CD4+ and CD8+ cells had their purity checked by flow cytometry. These data belong to a study of somatic mutations in cytotoxic T cells in rheumatoid arthritis. V was cut by 1 base and J by 6 bases, with 7 bases left in between. Germline CDR1 is SGHVS and CDR2 is FQNEAQ. The CDR3 runs to 12 residues. Whole-study findings and limits: About an eighth of the roughly 60 patients had a largest CD8+ clone above 20% of CD8+ cells.

Sequenced input: CD8+ T cells sorted from blood. The rearrangement uses TRBV7-8 and TRBJ2-7; D unresolved. This receptor was identified in an adult with rheumatoid arthritis. CDR3 in amino acids: CASSLVISEQYF. CDR3 coding DNA: TGTGCCAGCAGCTTAGTAATAAGCGAGCAGTACTTC.